The 21 T cell receptor beta chains below were found in one sample sequenced in a study of shared clonotypes between healthy human individuals. The naive CD8 population came from CD45RO-negative cells selected for CCR7, without terminally differentiated effector memory CD45RA+ cells. Produced via immunoSEQ multiplex PCR; TCRdb's table is partial and in-frame only. The sample contains more than 2 million clones, 93% of which appear only once. Source material: naive CD8+ T cells from PBMCs. Receptor source: a young man in good health. Some clones in this sample may be carry-over from other donors' samples.

The V and J genes are TRBV19 and TRBJ1-5; D remains unclear. Germline V gene sequence: CDR1 LNHDA, CDR2 SQIVND (reference sequence). CDR3 length: 14 amino acids. V was clipped by 8 bases and J by 3 bases, with 14 bases between them. Here the CDR3 reads CASGWALINQPQHF. The DNA of the CDR3 is TGTGCCAGTGGGTGGGCCCTTATCAATCAGCCCCAGCATTTT.

The rearrangement joins TRBV27 to TRBJ1-6; TRBD1 is a possible D gene (5 bases). Deletions cut 7 bases from V and 14 bases from J, with 18 bases between. Germline CDR1 reads MNHEY; CDR2 reads SMNVEV (reference sequence). The CDR3 has 13 amino acids. The CDR3, as DNA: TGTGCCAGCATGGACACCCTCAACCTGTCCCTCCACTTT. Translated, it gives CASMDTLNLSLHF.

About this clone itself: Distinct nucleotide sequences in the sample also encode this CDR3. The chain joins TRBV30 to TRBJ2-5, with 10 bases identical to TRBD2. Germline CDR1 GTSNPN, CDR2 SVGIG (reference sequence). V shed 0 bases and J 4 bases; nucleotides not matched to a gene: 5. The CDR3 sequence is 15 residues long. CDR3 nucleotides: TGTGCCTGGAGTGTAAGGCTAGCGGGAGTAGAGACCCAGTACTTC. This encodes CAWSVRLAGVETQYF.

This chain connects TRBV29-1 to TRBJ1-4; tentative D call: TRBD1 (5 bases). The CDR3 consists of 14 residues. V was pared by 1 base and J by 7 bases, with 13 bases between. Looked up from germline, CDR1 is SQVTM and CDR2 is ANQGSEA. CDR3: CSVEGTREGEKLFF. Here the CDR3 DNA reads TGCAGCGTTGAAGGCACCAGGGAGGGTGAAAAACTGTTTTTT. The full variable domain, with the rest looked up from reference TRBV29-1 and TRBJ1-4, is SAVISQKPSRDICQRGTSLTIQCQVDSQVTMMFWYRQQPGQSLTLIATANQGSEATYESGFVIDKFPISRPNLTFSTLTVSNMSPEDSSIYLCSVEGTREGEKLFFGSGTQLSVL.

The rearrangement uses TRBV6-1 and TRBJ2-7, with TRBD2 as a possible D gene (6 bases). Trimming stripped 4 bases from V and 2 bases from J, with 9 bases between. This CDR3 spans 13 amino acids. Germline CDR1 is MNHNS and CDR2 is SASEGT. CDR3 DNA sequence: TGTGCCAGCAGTGGGGACTTTGCCTACGAGCAGTACTTC. It yields the protein CASSGDFAYEQYF.

This clone was counted a few times. Other DNA sequences of this sample code for an identical CDR3. The CDR3 DNA reads TGTGCCAGCAGCTTAGGGGTGGAGACCCAGTACTTC. As protein: CASSLGVETQYF. The chain couples TRBV11-2 to TRBJ2-5; D is unclear. The CDR3 sequence is 12 residues long. Germline CDR1 and CDR2: SGHAT and FQNNGV. Trimming pared 1 base from V and 5 bases from J, leaving 5 bases between.

The V call is TRBV5-8, the J call TRBJ1-2; D might be TRBD1 (6 bases). The CDR3 is 15 amino acids. Trimming took off 4 bases at V and 4 bases at J, with 17 bases between the two ends. From germline, CDR1 is SGHTS and CDR2 YDEGEE. CDR3 amino acids: CASSPAGHLLYGYTF. CDR3 sequence (DNA): TGTGCCAGCAGCCCCGCGGGACACCTCCTCTATGGCTACACCTTC. The full variable domain, in which reference TRBV5-8 and TRBJ1-2 provide the parts outside the CDR3, is EAGVTQSPTHLIKTRGQQATLRCSPISGHTSVYWYQQALGLGLQFLLWYDEGEERNRGNFPPRFSGRQFPNYSSELNVNALELEDSALYLCASSPAGHLLYGYTFGSGTRLTVV.

The chain has TRBV28 and TRBJ1-5, with D perhaps matching TRBD1 (5 bases). CDR1 MDHEN and CDR2 SYDVKM come from the germline V gene. Between the trimmed V and J ends, which lost 4 bases and 8 bases, there was a span of 9 bases. The CDR3 consists of 12 residues. The CDR3, as DNA: TGTGCCAGCAGTTCTCTAGGGGAGCCCCAGCATTTT. Its translation: CASSSLGEPQHF. Looking up the rest from reference TRBV28 and TRBJ1-5 gives the full variable domain: DVKVTQSSRYLVKRTGEKVFLECVQDMDHENMFWYRQDPGLGLRLIYFSYDVKMKEKGDIPEGYSVSREKKERFSLILESASTNQTSMYLCASSSLGEPQHFGDGTRLSIL.

The J gene is TRBJ1-2, the V gene TRBV7-9; D is possibly TRBD1 (5 bases). The CDR3 has 14 amino acids. Germline V lookup: CDR1 SEHNR, CDR2 FQNEAQ (reference sequence). V lost 5 bases and J lost 8, with 18 bases in between. CDR3 amino acids: CASSRGDVVGGYTF. CDR3 in DNA: TGTGCCAGCAGCCGGGGGGACGTGGTCGGCGGCTACACCTTC. Together with reference TRBV7-9 and TRBJ1-2, the CDR3 gives the full variable domain: DTGVSQNPRHKITKRGQNVTFRCDPISEHNRLYWYRQTLGQGPEFLTYFQNEAQLEKSRLLSDRFSAERPKGSFSTLEIQRTEQGDSAMYLCASSRGDVVGGYTFGSGTRLTVV.

V gene TRBV27 combines with J gene TRBJ2-7; the D gene is possibly TRBD2 (5 bases). The CDR3 loop spans 14 amino acids. The ends were cut back, 6 bases at V and 4 bases at J, with 16 bases in the middle. Germline loops: CDR1 MNHEY, CDR2 SMNVEV (reference sequence). In nucleotides, the CDR3 is TGTGCCAGCAGATACTACGGGGAGAGTTACGAGCAGTACTTC. It specifies CASRYYGESYEQYF.

The chain uses TRBV2 and TRBJ2-1, with unresolved D. V was cut by 2 bases and J by 0 bases, with 5 bases left in between. The CDR3 runs 14 residues. The germline CDR1 and CDR2 sequences are SNHLY and FYNNEI. CDR3 bases: TGTGCCAGCAGTGAAATGAGCTCCTACAATGAGCAGTTCTTC. Protein: CASSEMSSYNEQFF. Variable domain in full (rest from reference TRBV2 and TRBJ2-1): EPEVTQTPSHQVTQMGQEVILRCVPISNHLYFYWYRQILGQKVEFLVSFYNNEISEKSEIFDDQFSVERPDGSNFTLKIRSTKLEDSAMYFCASSEMSSYNEQFFGPGTRLTVL.

The chain uses TRBV2 and TRBJ2-7; TRBD2 matches 7 bases. CDR3 length: 17 amino acids. V lost 6 bases and J lost 2; bases outside the gene matches: 16. The germline V gene has CDR1 SNHLY and CDR2 FYNNEI. CDR3 bases: TGTGCCAGCAGACGTCCCGGGCCAGCGGGGAGAGCCTACGAGCAGTACTTC. Translated, it gives CASRRPGPAGRAYEQYF.

The chain is built from TRBV10-3 and TRBJ1-3; D unresolved. The length of the CDR3 is 16 residues. Germline CDR1 ENHRY, CDR2 SYGVKD. Trimming took off 0 bases at V and 4 bases at J, with 13 bases between the two ends. In DNA, the CDR3 is TGTGCCATCAGTGAGTCAAACACGAGAATGGGAAACACCATATATTTT. Protein sequence: CAISESNTRMGNTIYF.

J is TRBJ1-1 and V is TRBV27; unclear D gene. The germline CDR1 and CDR2 sequences are MNHEY and SMNVEV (reference sequence). The V end lost 6 bases, the J end lost 1 base, and 12 bases lay between the germline ends. This CDR3 region has 14 residues. The CDR3 reads CASREGYGNTEAFF. CDR3 DNA: TGTGCCAGCAGGGAAGGGTATGGGAACACTGAAGCTTTCTTT.

Note on this clone: This sample includes further DNA sequences coding for the same CDR3. The J gene is TRBJ2-7, the V gene TRBV9, with TRBD2 as a possible D gene (5 bases). The CDR3 runs to 14 residues. Germline-derived CDR1 and CDR2 are SGDLS and YYNGEE. The V gene lost 0 bases and the J gene lost 2 bases, with 9 bases spanning the gap. For the CDR3, the DNA is TGTGCCAGCAGCGTAGTCCCGGGAACCTACGAGCAGTACTTC. It codes for CASSVVPGTYEQYF. Complete variable domain (other parts from reference TRBV9 and TRBJ2-7): DSGVTQTPKHLITATGQRVTLRCSPRSGDLSVYWYQQSLDQGLQFLIQYYNGEERAKGNILERFSAQQFPDLHSELNLSSLELGDSALYFCASSVVPGTYEQYFGPGTRLTVT.

V is TRBV7-9 and J is TRBJ1-1, with 7 nucleotides matching TRBD1. CDR3 length equals 14 residues. Trimming cost V 7 bases and J 4 bases; bases outside gene matches: 9. The germline CDR1 and CDR2 sequences are SEHNR and FQNEAQ (reference sequence). The CDR3 bases are TGTGCCAGCACCCCAGGGGGGACGGGCACTGAAGCTTTCTTT. Encoded protein: CASTPGGTGTEAFF.

This chain joins TRBV15 and TRBJ2-7, with TRBD1 identical over 7 bases. Per the germline V gene, CDR1 is LNHNV and CDR2 is YYDKDF (reference sequence). V was pared by 0 bases and J by 0 bases, with 11 bases of the junction left unmatched. CDR3 size: 18 residues. The CDR3 nucleotides read TGTGCCACCAGCAGAGATCCCCTGGACAGGATCCACTCCTACGAGCAGTACTTC. Amino acids: CATSRDPLDRIHSYEQYF.

The sample holds one count of this clone. The chain couples TRBV5-6 to TRBJ1-1; 11 bases align to TRBD1. This CDR3 is built from 19 residues. In germline, CDR1 is SGHDT, CDR2 YYEEEE. The ends lost 3 bases at V and 3 bases at J; junction bases unmatched: 16. The CDR3 is CASSYNPRTGGPTHTEAFF. DNA of the CDR3: TGTGCCAGCAGCTATAACCCCCGGACAGGGGGCCCTACCCACACTGAAGCTTTCTTT.

The chain has TRBV4-3 and TRBJ1-3; the D gene is possibly TRBD1 (5 bases). Germline V gives CDR1 LGHNA, CDR2 YSLEER. The CDR3 extends over 11 amino acids. Trimming took 4 bases from V and 12 from J, leaving 10 bases between them. CDR3 DNA: TGCGCCAGCAGCCCAGGGATCGGCATATATTTT. Amino acids: CASSPGIGIYF.

This chain's CDR3 is CASSLRDGAVSEQFF. The CDR3 nucleotides are TGTGCCAGCAGCTTACGGGACGGAGCTGTGAGTGAGCAGTTCTTC. The chain couples TRBV7-2 to TRBJ2-1; D tentatively fits TRBD1 or TRBD2 (5 bases each). The CDR3 contains 15 residues. V shed 2 bases and J shed 9 bases, with 17 bases lying between them. The germline gives CDR1 SGHTA, CDR2 FQGNSA.

The V and J genes are TRBV7-6 and TRBJ2-1, with 10 nucleotides matching TRBD1. V was clipped by 4 bases and J by 2 bases; unmatched bases: 8. The CDR3 runs 17 residues. The germline CDR1 and CDR2 sequences are SGHVS and FNYEAQ. The CDR3: CASSSPSGTGAYNEQFF. The CDR3 DNA sequence: TGTGCCAGCAGCTCACCTTCCGGGACAGGGGCCTACAATGAGCAGTTCTTC.